These 18 T cell receptor beta chains were all obtained from the same sample, sequenced in a study of CD4 and CD8 cells across lung adenocarcinoma regions. MiXCR was run by TCRdb on the PCR reads, yielding one entry per CDR3 protein. The sample consists of around 15,000 distinct CDR3 sequences, approximately 40% of them appearing once. Material for sequencing was CD4+ T cells from the center of a lung tumor. These receptors all stem from a male donor with lung adenocarcinoma. The CD4 and CD8 labels of this study may be unreliable.

About this clonotype: Here the CDR3 omits its conserved ending phenylalanine or tryptophan, so a read error is the likely source. The chain couples TRBV6-1 to TRBJ2-3; D possibly corresponds to TRBD2 (6 bases). The CDR3 is made up of 15 amino acids. CDR1 MNHNS and CDR2 SASEGT come from the germline V gene. Trimming shortened V by 4 bases and J by 0 bases, and 11 bases separated the two germline ends. In DNA, the CDR3 is TGTGCCAGCAGTGTGACTAGGGGAAGCACAGATACGCAGTATTGT. Translating gives CASSVTRGSTDTQYC.

V is TRBV4-1 and J is TRBJ2-1; 8 nucleotides line up with TRBD1. CDR1 and CDR2 from the germline V gene are MGHRA and YSYEKL. The CDR3 spans 14 residues. V lost 4 bases to trimming and J lost 9 bases; unmatched junction nucleotides: 8. This CDR3 is CASSPRTGSVEQFF. DNA for the CDR3: TGCGCCAGCAGCCCCCGGACAGGGTCTGTTGAGCAGTTCTTC.

In its sample, this clonotype was seen many times. This sequence joins TRBV27 and TRBJ1-2; no firm D call. CDR1 and CDR2 (germline): MNHEY, SMNVEV (reference sequence). Trimming took off 4 bases at V and 4 bases at J, with 16 bases between the two ends. The CDR3 extends over 15 amino acids. For the CDR3, the DNA is TGTGCCAGCAGTTCGGGTAGGATAGGGAGCTATGGCTACACCTTC. Translation: CASSSGRIGSYGYTF.

This clonotype showed up just a few times. The chain recombines TRBV6-1 with TRBJ2-1; D is ambiguous. The CDR3 is 14 amino acids. V dropped 6 bases and J dropped 1 base, with 10 bases sitting between them. Germline CDR1 is MNHNS and CDR2 is SASEGT. Written as DNA, the CDR3 is TGTGCCAGCAGCCCCACGTGGTCCTACAATGAGCAGTTCTTC. Amino acid sequence: CASSPTWSYNEQFF.

This clonotype is termed medium-sized. The gene calls are TRBV12-3 or TRBV12-4 and TRBJ2-7; D is undetermined. This CDR3 contains 14 residues. V was pared by 5 bases and J by 2 bases, with 13 bases between. The CDR3 nucleotides read TGTGCCAGCAGTGATACTCCTACTACCTACGAGCAGTACTTC. Translating gives CASSDTPTTYEQYF.

DNA for the CDR3: TGTGCGGGGAGTGGGGCTAGCGACAAAGATACGCAGTATTTT. Its protein is CAGSGASDKDTQYF. The genes are TRBV10-3 and TRBJ2-3, with D tentatively TRBD2 (6 bases). The CDR3 length is 14 residues. CDR1 ENHRY and CDR2 SYGVKD come from the germline V gene.

This clonotype has just one count. The CDR3 DNA follows: TGTGCCAGCAGTCAACTAGCGGGAGACTCCTACAATGAGCAGTTCTTC. Encoded protein: CASSQLAGDSYNEQFF. This chain connects TRBV28 to TRBJ2-1; 11 nucleotides align to TRBD2. The V segment lost 5 bases and the J segment 0 bases; nucleotides outside the gene matches: 3. The CDR3 runs 16 residues. Germline values: CDR1 MDHEN, CDR2 SYDVKM.

The chain employs TRBV7-2 and TRBJ2-7; possible D gene TRBD2, 6 bases. The CDR3 has 15 amino acids. The ends were cut back, 5 bases at V and 7 bases at J, with 21 bases in the middle. Germline assignment: CDR1 SGHTA and CDR2 FQGNSA. This CDR3 reads CASSPGLFSQREQYF. In nucleotides, the CDR3 is TGTGCCAGCAGCCCCGGACTATTCTCCCAGAGGGAGCAGTACTTC. Full variable domain (rest looked up from reference TRBV7-2 and TRBJ2-7): GAGVSQSPSNKVTEKGKDVELRCDPISGHTALYWYRQSLGQGLEFLIYFQGNSAPDKSGLPSDRFSAERTGGSVSTLTIQRTQQEDSAVYLCASSPGLFSQREQYFGPGTRLTVT.

The chain has TRBV6-1 and TRBJ2-7, with D possibly TRBD2 on 5 matching bases. This CDR3 comprises 15 residues. Trimming stripped 6 bases from V and 1 base from J, with 16 bases between. CDR1 is MNHNS and CDR2 is SASEGT in the germline V gene. DNA for the CDR3: TGTGCCAGCAGGATAGGACTCGTCAAATCCTACGAGCAGTACTTC. Protein sequence: CASRIGLVKSYEQYF.

In this sample, this clonotype is medium-sized (0.01 to 0.1%). V gene TRBV6-5 combines with J gene TRBJ2-1, with 9 nucleotides matching TRBD1. With 6 bases clipped from V and 0 bases from J, the junction kept 12 bases outside the gene matches. The CDR3 length is 18 residues. Germline V gives CDR1 MNHEY, CDR2 SVGAGI. For the CDR3, the DNA is TGTGCCAGCAGGCTCCTCCCTGGACAGGGGAGCTCCTACAATGAGCAGTTCTTC. This codes for CASRLLPGQGSSYNEQFF.

In regard to this clonotype: One end of the junction does not line up with germline, which may come from a read error. J is TRBJ1-6 and V is TRBV6-1; no firm D call. The germline CDR1 and CDR2 sequences are MNHNS and SASEGT. The CDR3 runs to 12 residues. The CDR3 DNA reads as TGTGCCAGCAGTCCAGATTACTACGAGCAGTACTTT. This gives the protein CASSPDYYEQYF.

Many counts were recorded for this clonotype. A clone one base away is much larger, so this may be a read error. The rearrangement uses TRBV10-1 and TRBJ2-1, with 10 nucleotides matching TRBD2. With the DNA end fitting TRBJ2-7 better, the J assignment may be wrong. CDR1 is WNHNN and CDR2 is SYGVQD in the germline V gene (reference sequence). The CDR3 totals 14 residues. The CDR3 reads CASSALAGSGEQYF. The CDR3 nucleotides read TGCGCCAGCAGTGCACTAGCGGGAAGCGGTGAGCAGTACTTC.

On this clonotype: At one end, the junction sequence differs from germline, possibly due to a read error. The chain employs TRBV10-3 and TRBJ2-5; perhaps D is TRBD1 or TRBD2 (6 bases each). Germline CDR1 ENHRY, CDR2 SYGVKD. This CDR3 spans 15 amino acids. The CDR3 nucleotides read TGTGCCGGGGGGCACGGGGGCGGGGACCAAGATACCCAGTATTTC. Amino acid sequence: CAGGHGGGDQDTQYF.

This clonotype is termed medium-sized. The chain has TRBV10-3 and TRBJ2-5; TRBD2 matches at 7 bases. The tail of the sequence fits TRBJ2-7 better, so the J call may be wrong. The CDR3 spans 12 residues. The germline V gene has CDR1 ENHRY and CDR2 SYGVKD. The CDR3 DNA sequence: TGTGCCATCAGTGGGACTAGCTACGAGCAGTACTTC. The encoded protein is CAISGTSYEQYF.

In its sample, this clonotype is medium-sized. This chain links TRBV10-1 with TRBJ2-1, with D unresolved. Germline loops: CDR1 WNHNN, CDR2 SYGVQD (reference sequence). V was pared by 3 bases and J by 7 bases, with 7 bases between. This CDR3 region has 12 residues. The CDR3 coding sequence is TGCGCCAGCAGTGATCTGCGGAATGAGCAGTTCTTC. It translates to CASSDLRNEQFF.

V gene TRBV11-1 combines with J gene TRBJ2-7, with 9 positions matching TRBD2. The J segment lost 5 bases and the V segment lost 1 base, leaving 6 bases of the junction unmatched. CDR1 SGHAT and CDR2 FQDESV come from the germline V gene (reference sequence). CDR3 length: 15 amino acids. CDR3: CASSLGLAEINEQYF. The CDR3 nucleotides read TGTGCCAGCAGCTTAGGACTAGCGGAAATCAACGAGCAGTACTTC.

This clonotype was recorded many times. The rearrangement joins TRBV7-2 to TRBJ2-4, with D possibly matching TRBD2 (6 bases). The CDR3 is made up of 19 amino acids. Germline V gene data show CDR1 as SGHTA and CDR2 as FQGNSA. Trimming left V 4 bases short and J 6 bases short, with 28 bases between. The CDR3, as DNA: TGTGCCAGCAGCTCCTTGGGGGTAGGTAGCGGCCTCCGGAGAAACATTCAGTACTTC. Its translation: CASSSLGVGSGLRRNIQYF.

This clonotype was recorded at least ten times. It may be a read error: a sequence one base away is much more abundant. The chain employs TRBV6-5 and TRBJ2-5; D perhaps matches TRBD2 (5 bases). Germline-derived CDR1 and CDR2 are MNHEY and SVGAGI. CDR3 length: 14 amino acids. V shed 4 bases and J shed 11 bases, with 20 bases lying between them. CDR3 loop: CASSLDSRWDEQYF. Here the CDR3 DNA reads TGTGCCAGCAGTTTGGACTCCCGGTGGGATGAGCAGTACTTC.